This T cell receptor beta chain is drawn from a study of T cell repertoires in cytomegalovirus infection. One entry per CDR3 protein, called by TCRdb with MiXCR from the reads. Of some 440,000 distinct CDR3 sequences listed, approximately 30% are singletons. Germline V lookup: CDR1 SGHRS, CDR2 YFSETQ. Trimming shortened V by 0 bases and J by 2 bases, and 15 bases separated the two germline ends. The CDR3 covers 17 residues. Input material: PBMCs. The chain recombines TRBV5-1 with TRBJ2-1; possibly TRBD2 for D (6 bases). The TCR sequence derives from a human donor in good health (CMV status not recorded). Some clones in this sample may be carry-over from other donors' samples. CDR3 amino acids: CASSLVTIGEAYNEQFF. In DNA, the CDR3 is TGCGCCAGCAGCTTGGTCACTATCGGGGAGGCCTACAATGAGCAGTTCTTC. Full variable domain (remainder filled in from reference TRBV5-1 and TRBJ2-1): KAGVTQTPRYLIKTRGQQVTLSCSPISGHRSVSWYQQTPGQGLQFLFEYFSETQRNKGNFPGRFSGRQFSNSRSEMNVSTLELGDSALYLCASSLVTIGEAYNEQFFGPGTRLTVL.